This passage covers 9 T cell receptor beta chains from one sample sequenced in a study of T-cell memory formation after mild COVID-19. TCRdb independently ran MiXCR on the 5' RACE reads; one entry per CDR3 protein. The data contain approximately 260,000 distinct CDR3 sequences, over 15% of them singletons. Sequences were obtained from PBMCs or a T cell subset sorted from them (not recorded which). These TCRs come from a man aged 18-30 years who had mild COVID-19 (a few samples of this study predate the infection). Cell type and time point are not known.

This clonotype appeared a few times. CDR3 DNA sequence: TGCGCCAGCAGCCCCGGGGGGACTAGCACAGATACGCAGTATTTT. Translation gives CASSPGGTSTDTQYF. This chain connects TRBV5-1 to TRBJ2-3, with 7 bases that match TRBD2. The CDR3 covers 15 residues. Germline V gene lookup returns CDR1 SGHRS and CDR2 YFSETQ. J was trimmed by 0 bases and V by 4 bases; bases with no gene match: 5.

This clonotype has ten or more counts. This rearrangement joins TRBV20-1 to TRBJ1-1, with 10 bases aligning to TRBD1. The germline gives CDR1 DFQATT, CDR2 SNEGSKA (reference sequence). Germline trimming cut 5 bases from V and 4 bases from J; bases unmatched to any gene: 1. The CDR3 totals 12 residues. CDR3 region: CSAWDRGTEAFF. For the CDR3, the DNA is TGCAGTGCTTGGGACAGGGGCACTGAAGCTTTCTTT.

In this sample, this clonotype turned up many times. The chain is built from TRBV5-4 and TRBJ2-7; D unresolved. Germline lookup yields CDR1 SGHNT and CDR2 YYREEE (reference sequence). The CDR3 contains 13 residues. The V and J ends lost 0 bases and 5 bases respectively, with 9 bases between them. The chain's CDR3 is CASSLGPFDEQYV. The CDR3 region has the DNA TGTGCCAGCAGCTTGGGCCCTTTTGACGAGCAGTACGTC.

This clonotype was seen a few times. V is TRBV5-1 and J is TRBJ2-1; weak D call: TRBD2 (6 bases). The length of the CDR3 is 14 residues. Per the germline V gene, CDR1 is SGHRS and CDR2 is YFSETQ. V dropped 6 bases and J dropped 4 bases, with 14 bases sitting between them. In DNA, the CDR3 is TGCGCCAGCAACCAGGGAGGCCTTTACAATGAGCAGTTCTTC. Its protein is CASNQGGLYNEQFF.

This sequence joins TRBV4-1 and TRBJ1-2; D might be TRBD1 (6 bases). Per germline, CDR1 MGHRA and CDR2 YSYEKL. The CDR3 sequence is 16 residues long. V shed 3 bases and J shed 4 bases, with 18 bases lying between them. Here the CDR3 reads CASSQVLGGRVYGYTF. The CDR3 DNA sequence: TGCGCCAGCAGCCAGGTTTTGGGGGGGCGAGTCTATGGCTACACCTTC.

This clonotype was observed a few times. V usage is TRBV7-9 and J usage is TRBJ2-3; 9 bases are a match to TRBD2. The CDR3 sequence is 16 residues long. Per germline, CDR1 SEHNR and CDR2 FQNEAQ (reference sequence). Unmatched junction bases numbered 4, after V lost 3 bases and J lost 0 bases. This chain's CDR3 is CASSFSGGTSTDTQYF. In nucleotides, the CDR3 is TGTGCCAGCAGCTTTAGCGGGGGAACTAGCACAGATACGCAGTATTTT.

The genes are TRBV12-3 or TRBV12-4 and TRBJ2-5, with no clear D. The CDR3 sequence is 13 residues long. V dropped 5 bases and J dropped 2 bases, with 9 bases sitting between them. Written as DNA, the CDR3 is TGTGCCAGCAGTCCCTTAGGTCAAGAGACCCAGTACTTC. Translated: CASSPLGQETQYF.

The chain is built from TRBV6-1 and TRBJ1-5; D is ambiguous. Per the germline V gene, CDR1 is MNHNS and CDR2 is SASEGT. V lost 6 bases and J lost 7, with 13 bases in between. The CDR3 has 13 amino acids. CDR3 DNA: TGTGCCAGCAGCCTTAGGGAGCACCAGCCCCAGCATTTT. This translates into CASSLREHQPQHF.

This clonotype was seen just once. The chain has TRBV21-1 and TRBJ1-5. TRBV21-1 is deemed a pseudogene. The CDR3 contains 10 residues. The CDR3 DNA reads TGTCCGGGGCTAGCTCAGCCCCAGCATTTT. This gives the protein CPGLAQPQHF.